One sample yielded the 19 T cell receptor beta chains listed below, sequenced in a study of T cells in Graves' hyperthyroidism and ophthalmopathy. RNA transcripts served as the template for amplifying TCR beta CDR3 regions. A first-round RT-PCR of the TCR CDR3 used the HTBI primer set. TCRdb reprocessed the multiplex PCR reads via MiXCR and lists one record per CDR3 protein. The table records more than 500,000 distinct CDR3 sequences, about 16% of them present only once. Material: blood. The receptors derive from a woman under 40 with Graves' hyperthyroidism.

Turning to this clonotype: A much larger clone differs from this one at a single base, so this may be a read error. This chain links TRBV5-1 with TRBJ2-7; D gene unclear. The CDR3 has 13 amino acids. Trimming took off 6 bases at V and 4 bases at J, with 14 bases between the two ends. The V gene's germline CDR1 is SGHRS and CDR2 YFSETQ. The CDR3 coding sequence is TGCGCCAGCAAGGAACGGTCGCGATACGAGCAGTACTTC. It codes for CASKERSRYEQYF.

This clonotype was observed many times. The V and J genes are TRBV27 and TRBJ1-5; D is unresolved. The CDR3 has 15 residues. Germline V gene lookup returns CDR1 MNHEY and CDR2 SMNVEV (reference sequence). Trimming removed 4 bases from V and 5 bases from J, with 15 bases in between. DNA of the CDR3: TGTGCCAGCAGTTCCCACGACGGGTGGGATCAGCCCCAGCATTTT. Translating gives CASSSHDGWDQPQHF.

With respect to this clonotype: A much larger clonotype is one base distant, so this may be a read error. The chain uses TRBV3-1 and TRBJ1-6; the D gene is possibly TRBD1 (6 bases). The V gene's germline CDR1 is LGHDT and CDR2 YNNKEL (reference sequence). This CDR3 comprises 13 residues. Trimming took 4 bases from V and 9 from J, leaving 10 bases between them. The CDR3 loop reads CASSPPGASPLHF. The CDR3 region has the DNA TGTGCCAGCAGCCCCCCGGGGGCTTCACCCCTCCACTTT.

In its sample, this clonotype was seen many times. The chain links TRBV7-8 to TRBJ1-5; perhaps TRBD1 as D (5 bases). The V end was cut by 1 base, the J end by 0 bases, with 7 bases between. Germline loops: CDR1 SGHVS, CDR2 FQNEAQ. This CDR3 has 15 amino acids. CDR3 sequence reads: CASSLGQISNQPQHF. For the CDR3, the DNA is TGTGCCAGCAGCTTAGGACAGATTAGCAATCAGCCCCAGCATTTT.

This clonotype was seen ten or more times. The genes are TRBV27 and TRBJ2-7; the match to TRBD1 covers 11 bases. Germline V gives CDR1 MNHEY, CDR2 SMNVEV (reference sequence). The CDR3 has 15 residues. V was pared by 4 bases and J by 5 bases, with 7 bases of the junction left unmatched. The CDR3 DNA reads TGTGCCAGCAGTTCCCCCGGACAGGGGGCCAACGAGCAGTACTTC. Protein: CASSSPGQGANEQYF.

Details on this clonotype: A much larger clone is a single base away; this may be a read error. The chain carries TRBV27 and TRBJ1-2; TRBD1 matches 7 bases. In germline, CDR1 is MNHEY, CDR2 SMNVEV (reference sequence). This CDR3 comprises 16 residues. Germline trimming cut 4 bases from V and 4 bases from J; bases unmatched to any gene: 12. The CDR3 loop reads CASSSRTGAPVYGYTF. CDR3 DNA: TGTGCCAGCAGTTCCAGGACAGGAGCACCTGTCTATGGCTACACCTTC.

This clonotype was seen at least ten times. The rearrangement links TRBV2 to TRBJ1-6, with D possibly TRBD1 on 5 matching bases. V lost 5 bases to trimming and J lost 2 bases, with 10 bases between them. CDR3 length: 15 residues. Germline CDR1 and CDR2: SNHLY and FYNNEI. DNA for the CDR3: TGTGCCAGCAGTCCCCAGGGTCCCTATAATTCACCCCTCCACTTT. The encoded protein is CASSPQGPYNSPLHF.

CDR3 sequence (DNA): TGTGCCAGCAGCTTAATTGGCGGGGGGGGCTATGGCTACACCTTC. It yields the protein CASSLIGGGGYGYTF. J is TRBJ1-2 and V is TRBV7-9, with a tentative D call TRBD1 (5 bases). The CDR3 sequence is 15 residues long. Trimming cost V 2 bases and J 4 bases, with 14 bases left between them. CDR1 and CDR2 (germline): SEHNR, FQNEAQ (reference sequence).

In this sample, this clonotype turned up many times. The V gene is TRBV7-2, the J gene TRBJ2-3; TRBD1 matches at 8 bases. CDR1 is SGHTA, CDR2 FQGNSA, per germline. Unmatched junction bases numbered 4, after V lost 5 bases and J lost 0 bases. The CDR3 loop spans 15 amino acids. CDR3 bases: TGTGCCAGCAGCGTCAGGGGGCTTAGCACAGATACGCAGTATTTT. This sequence encodes CASSVRGLSTDTQYF.

This clonotype has at least ten counts. The chain's CDR3 is CASSRDSPRLAGATGELFF. As DNA, the CDR3 is TGTGCCAGCAGCCGAGACAGCCCCCGCCTGGCGGGAGCCACCGGGGAGCTGTTTTTT. The genes are TRBV11-3 and TRBJ2-2; 7 nucleotides agree with TRBD2. Trimming at V came to 5 bases and at J to 4 bases, leaving 19 bases not matched to a gene. The germline V gene has CDR1 SGHNT and CDR2 YENEEA. The CDR3 has 19 amino acids.

This clonotype was observed a few times. The chain has TRBV7-2 and TRBJ2-5; tentative D call: TRBD2 (5 bases). The V and J ends lost 6 bases and 5 bases respectively, with 16 bases between them. Per the germline V gene, CDR1 is SGHTA and CDR2 is FQGNSA. This CDR3 spans 14 amino acids. CDR3 loop: CASSQGLSTETQYF. CDR3 sequence (DNA): TGTGCCAGCAGTCAAGGACTCTCTACGGAGACCCAGTACTTC.

The chain couples TRBV28 to TRBJ2-7; 8 bases agree with TRBD2. Germline V gene sequence: CDR1 MDHEN, CDR2 SYDVKM. The CDR3 is made up of 20 amino acids. V was clipped by 5 bases and J by 3 bases; unmatched bases: 24. CDR3 in DNA: TGTGCCAGCAGTGCCAAACGTACGGGACTAGTATCCCTCTTCGACTACGAGCAGTACTTC. It yields the protein CASSAKRTGLVSLFDYEQYF.

This clonotype has only a few counts. The rearrangement uses TRBV3-1 and TRBJ2-7; D is ambiguous. V lost 2 bases and J lost 7, with 9 bases in between. The CDR3 runs 12 residues. CDR1 and CDR2 (germline): LGHDT, YNNKEL (reference sequence). CDR3 DNA: TGTGCCAGCAGCCAACTAGAATATGAGCAGTACTTC. The encoded protein is CASSQLEYEQYF.

A word on this clonotype: A much larger clone differs from this one at a single base, so this may be a read error. The chain employs TRBV27 and TRBJ2-2; D might be TRBD2 (6 bases). In germline, CDR1 is MNHEY, CDR2 SMNVEV (reference sequence). The CDR3 loop spans 14 amino acids. DNA for the CDR3: TGTACCAGCATGGGTTCGGGAGCCACCGGGGAGCTGTTTTTT. Translating it yields CTSMGSGATGELFF.

This clonotype was observed many times. The chain joins TRBV29-1 to TRBJ1-1; no firm D call. The V gene's germline CDR1 is SQVTM and CDR2 ANQGSEA. The CDR3 runs 13 residues. The V gene lost 4 bases and the J gene lost 2 bases, with 11 bases spanning the gap. CDR3 DNA sequence: TGCAGCGTTGGAGGCAGTCCCAACACTGAAGCTTTCTTT. Its protein is CSVGGSPNTEAFF.

V usage is TRBV29-1 and J usage is TRBJ1-1; no clear D. Trimming shortened V by 6 bases and J by 4 bases, and 6 bases separated the two germline ends. There are 10 residues in the CDR3. Germline loops: CDR1 SQVTM, CDR2 ANQGSEA. This CDR3 is CSVYLTEAFF. CDR3 DNA: TGCAGCGTCTACCTCACTGAAGCTTTCTTT.

This clonotype appeared a few times. The gene calls are TRBV5-1 and TRBJ1-1; 8 bases fit TRBD1. This CDR3 region has 13 residues. Trimming took 5 bases from V and 6 from J; bases not matched to a gene: 6. CDR1 and CDR2 from the germline V gene are SGHRS and YFSETQ. This chain's CDR3 is CASSFYRGSEAFF. CDR3 coding DNA: TGCGCCAGCAGTTTTTACAGGGGGTCTGAAGCTTTCTTT.

A single count supports this clonotype. The rearrangement links TRBV11-2 to TRBJ2-7; TRBD2 agrees at 7 bases. Trimming took 0 bases from V and 6 from J; bases not matched to a gene: 5. The length of the CDR3 is 14 residues. Germline V CDR1 and CDR2: SGHAT, FQNNGV. Here the CDR3 DNA reads TGTGCCAGCAGCTTAGAGAGGCTAGCGGTCGAGCAGTACTTC. It yields the protein CASSLERLAVEQYF.

CDR3 nucleotide sequence: TGCAGTGCTAGAGGGACAGGGGTACTCCTGGGGCAGTACTTC. Protein product: CSARGTGVLLGQYF. J is TRBJ2-7 and V is TRBV20-1, with 9 positions matching TRBD1. V shed 1 base, J shed 9 bases, and the junction held 10 bases outside the gene matches. This CDR3 spans 14 amino acids. Germline-derived CDR1 and CDR2 are DFQATT and SNEGSKA (reference sequence).